A single sample gave rise to the 3 T cell receptor beta chains below, sequenced in a study of T cell changes during pregnancy in multiple sclerosis. Sequenced by immunoSEQ multiplex PCR; TCRdb stores in-frame clones only, minus some. The sample lists tens of thousands of clones; less than 90% were seen once. Sample: CD8+ T cells from peripheral blood mononuclear cells, taken after pregnancy. The source of these receptors is a female donor with multiple sclerosis, enrolled in a pregnancy study.

This clone was found once. V and J are TRBV27 and TRBJ2-6; possible D gene TRBD1, 5 bases. Trimming took 2 bases from V and 2 from J, leaving 10 bases between them. This CDR3 is 16 amino acids long. The germline V gene has CDR1 MNHEY and CDR2 SMNVEV (reference sequence). The CDR3 is CASSLGALPGANVLTF. In nucleotides, the CDR3 is TGTGCCAGCAGTTTAGGGGCATTGCCTGGGGCCAACGTCCTGACTTTC.

The chain uses TRBV5-5 and TRBJ2-2; the D is unclear. The V gene's germline CDR1 is SGHKS and CDR2 YYEKEE (reference sequence). V lost 1 base and J 1 base, leaving 5 bases between the germline ends. The CDR3 contains 14 residues. CDR3 region: CASSLYGNTGELFF. CDR3 sequence (DNA): TGTGCCAGCAGCTTGTACGGGAACACCGGGGAGCTGTTTTTT.

The chain's CDR3 is CASSQGDSDVRYNEQFF. The CDR3 nucleotides read TGTGCCAGCAGCCAAGGGGACTCTGACGTACGCTACAATGAGCAGTTCTTC. The chain combines TRBV5-5 with TRBJ2-1; D possibly corresponds to TRBD2 (6 bases). The V and J ends lost 4 bases and 3 bases respectively, with 20 bases between them. The germline V gene has CDR1 SGHKS and CDR2 YYEKEE (reference sequence). The CDR3 runs to 17 residues.